Shown below are 4 T cell receptor beta chains from a single sample sequenced in a study of T cells in Graves' hyperthyroidism and ophthalmopathy. The TCR beta CDR3 regions underwent amplification using RNA transcripts as the source. HTBI primers were employed in a first-round RT-PCR of the TCR CDR3. TCRdb reprocessed the multiplex PCR reads with MiXCR, giving one entry per CDR3 protein. The sample carries over 500,000 distinct CDR3 sequences, approximately 17% recorded once. The sequenced material came from blood. The receptors come from a woman aged 18-30 years with Graves' ophthalmopathy.

In this sample, this clonotype turned up many times. V is TRBV2 and J is TRBJ2-7; unclear D gene. This CDR3 region has 11 residues. CDR1 is SNHLY, CDR2 FYNNEI, per germline. Trimming pared 8 bases from V and 3 bases from J, leaving 8 bases between. CDR3 coding DNA: TGTGCCAGCGGCTACAACTACGAGCAGTACTTC. Encoded protein: CASGYNYEQYF.

This clonotype showed up many times. This chain links TRBV5-1 with TRBJ1-1; D is uncertain. Per germline, CDR1 SGHRS and CDR2 YFSETQ. The V end lost 1 base, the J end lost 1 base, and 11 bases lay between the germline ends. The CDR3 is made up of 15 amino acids. CDR3 protein: CASSLRSPGNTEAFF. CDR3 bases: TGCGCCAGCAGCTTGCGAAGTCCGGGGAACACTGAAGCTTTCTTT.

This clonotype was detected ten times or more. The V and J genes are TRBV28 and TRBJ1-4; TRBD1 is a possible D gene (6 bases). Trimming stripped 0 bases from V and 4 bases from J, with 9 bases between. In germline, CDR1 is MDHEN, CDR2 SYDVKM. The CDR3 has 15 residues. In DNA, the CDR3 is TGTGCCAGCAGTTTATGGGAGGGGGATAATGAAAAACTGTTTTTT. It is translated as CASSLWEGDNEKLFF. The full variable domain, rest sourced from reference TRBV28 and TRBJ1-4, is DVKVTQSSRYLVKRTGEKVFLECVQDMDHENMFWYRQDPGLGLRLIYFSYDVKMKEKGDIPEGYSVSREKKERFSLILESASTNQTSMYLCASSLWEGDNEKLFFGSGTQLSVL.

The chain uses TRBV11-2 and TRBJ2-7; D perhaps matches TRBD2 (5 bases). Between the trimmed V and J ends, which lost 1 base and 7 bases, there was a span of 17 bases. This CDR3 contains 15 residues. Germline V gene data show CDR1 as SGHAT and CDR2 as FQNNGV. The CDR3 DNA follows: TGTGCCAGCAGCTTAGGTCCCCACCCGTCGGGGGAGCAGTACTTC. Encoded protein: CASSLGPHPSGEQYF.